Listed below are T cell receptor beta chains from one sample, sequenced in a study of Tregs in tolerant kidney transplant recipients. Profiled with immunoSEQ multiplex PCR; TCRdb holds only in-frame clones, not every one. The sample has some 20,000 clones; around 71% are singletons. These receptors lack a known antigen. The sample taken for sequencing was Tregs from blood cultured with allogeneic cells. The receptors here all came from a human donor in good health. CDR3s include the opening cysteine and the closing phenylalanine or tryptophan. A D gene is named only where the DNA matches it firmly. Part of the rows lack a size; the others show once, few, many or a class for expanded clones.

v_call: TRBV11-3
j_call: TRBJ2-2
d_call: TRBD1
clone_size: NA
cdr3_aa: CASSLRGLDTGELFF
cdr3_nt: TGTGCCAGCAGCCTGAGGGGGCTCGACACCGGGGAGCTGTTTTTT

v_call: TRBV4-1
j_call: TRBJ2-7
d_call: TRBD1
clone_size: few
cdr3_aa: CASSQDSDRVPLREQYF
cdr3_nt: TGCGCCAGCAGCCAAGATTCCGACAGGGTACCCCTCAGGGAGCAGTACTTC

v_call: TRBV5-3
j_call: TRBJ2-5
d_call: TRBD1
clone_size: NA
cdr3_aa: CASSSTGESPRTQYF
cdr3_nt: TGTGCCAGCAGCTCCACAGGGGAATCGCCGAGGACCCAGTACTTC

v_call: TRBV25-1
j_call: TRBJ1-1
d_call: NA
clone_size: NA
cdr3_aa: CASSELGRANTEAFF
cdr3_nt: TGTGCCAGCAGTGAACTCGGCAGGGCGAACACTGAAGCTTTCTTT

v_call: TRBV28
j_call: TRBJ1-2
d_call: NA
clone_size: NA
cdr3_aa: CASSLFSGRSYGYTF
cdr3_nt: TGTGCCAGCAGTTTGTTTTCGGGTCGTTCCTATGGCTACACCTTC

v_call: TRBV2
j_call: TRBJ1-2
d_call: TRBD1
clone_size: NA
cdr3_aa: CARGTTGGFYGYTF
cdr3_nt: TGTGCCAGGGGGACGACAGGGGGCTTCTATGGCTACACCTTC

v_call: TRBV6-5
j_call: TRBJ2-7
d_call: NA
clone_size: NA
cdr3_aa: CASRGGYEQYF
cdr3_nt: TGTGCCAGCAGAGGGGGTTACGAGCAGTACTTC

v_call: TRBV30
j_call: TRBJ1-2
d_call: TRBD1
clone_size: NA
cdr3_aa: CAWSVLKAGGTGYGYTF
cdr3_nt: TGTGCCTGGAGTGTACTAAAGGCCGGAGGGACAGGTTATGGCTACACCTTC

v_call: TRBV2
j_call: TRBJ1-1
d_call: NA
clone_size: few
cdr3_aa: CASSEGGRGHMNTEAFF
cdr3_nt: TGTGCCAGCAGTGAAGGAGGGCGGGGACACATGAACACTGAAGCTTTCTTT

v_call: TRBV5-1
j_call: TRBJ2-7
d_call: TRBD2
clone_size: few
cdr3_aa: CASSLWTSGRGYEQYF
cdr3_nt: TGCGCCAGCAGCTTATGGACTAGCGGGAGAGGGTACGAGCAGTACTTC

v_call: TRBV19
j_call: TRBJ2-1
d_call: NA
clone_size: NA
cdr3_aa: CASRPNSRQRRYNEQFF
cdr3_nt: TGTGCCAGTAGGCCCAATTCGAGGCAGCGCCGCTACAATGAGCAGTTCTTC

v_call: TRBV5-1
j_call: TRBJ1-2
d_call: TRBD1
clone_size: NA
cdr3_aa: CASRETGNYGYTF
cdr3_nt: TGCGCCAGCAGAGAGACAGGGAACTATGGCTACACCTTC

v_call: TRBV6-5
j_call: TRBJ2-7
d_call: NA
clone_size: NA
cdr3_aa: CASSPGTLYEQYF
cdr3_nt: TGTGCCAGCAGCCCCGGGACTCTCTACGAGCAGTACTTC

v_call: TRBV29-1
j_call: TRBJ2-5
d_call: NA
clone_size: NA
cdr3_aa: CSVGGRQETQYF
cdr3_nt: TGCAGCGTTGGGGGACGGCAAGAGACCCAGTACTTC

v_call: TRBV5-6
j_call: TRBJ2-1
d_call: NA
clone_size: medium-sized
cdr3_aa: CASRPKFIGPILGRGQFF
cdr3_nt: TGTGCCAGCAGACCCAAATTTATAGGTCCAATATTGGGCCGCGGGCAGTTCTTC

v_call: TRBV18
j_call: TRBJ2-3
d_call: TRBD2
clone_size: NA
cdr3_aa: CASSQWTSGVADTQYF
cdr3_nt: TGTGCCAGCTCACAGTGGACTAGCGGGGTGGCAGATACGCAGTATTTT

v_call: TRBV5-1
j_call: TRBJ1-4
d_call: NA
clone_size: NA
cdr3_aa: CASSLEGGAWEKLFF
cdr3_nt: TGCGCCAGCAGCTTGGAAGGAGGGGCGTGGGAAAAACTGTTTTTT

v_call: TRBV18
j_call: TRBJ2-7
d_call: NA
clone_size: NA
cdr3_aa: CASSPRQQKNEQYF
cdr3_nt: TGTGCCAGCTCACCACGGCAACAGAAGAACGAGCAGTACTTC

v_call: TRBV12-5
j_call: TRBJ2-5
d_call: TRBD2
clone_size: few
cdr3_aa: CASGRGTSGGAQETQYF
cdr3_nt: TGTGCTAGTGGCCGCGGGACTAGCGGGGGGGCCCAAGAGACCCAGTACTTC

v_call: TRBV5-1
j_call: TRBJ2-3
d_call: TRBD2
clone_size: NA
cdr3_aa: CASSPRPGLAGGISADTQYF
cdr3_nt: TGCGCCAGCAGCCCCAGACCTGGGCTAGCGGGAGGGATTTCCGCAGATACGCAGTATTTT

v_call: TRBV10-2
j_call: TRBJ2-1
d_call: NA
clone_size: NA
cdr3_aa: CASTLSSNEQFF
cdr3_nt: TGCGCCAGCACGTTAAGCTCCAATGAGCAGTTCTTC

v_call: TRBV18
j_call: TRBJ1-1
d_call: NA
clone_size: NA
cdr3_aa: CASSTSAGNTEAFF
cdr3_nt: TGTGCCAGCTCAACTTCCGCAGGGAACACTGAAGCTTTCTTT

v_call: TRBV29-1
j_call: TRBJ2-7
d_call: TRBD1
clone_size: NA
cdr3_aa: CSVGTGTGPYEQYF
cdr3_nt: TGCAGCGTTGGGACCGGGACAGGCCCATACGAGCAGTACTTC

v_call: TRBV19
j_call: TRBJ1-1
d_call: TRBD1
clone_size: NA
cdr3_aa: CASSIFQGAAEAFF
cdr3_nt: TGTGCCAGTAGTATCTTCCAGGGGGCCGCTGAAGCTTTCTTT

v_call: TRBV7-9
j_call: TRBJ1-1
d_call: TRBD1
clone_size: few
cdr3_aa: CASSWGQLIAFF
cdr3_nt: TGTGCCAGCAGCTGGGGACAGCTGATAGCTTTCTTT

v_call: TRBV4-1
j_call: TRBJ2-1
d_call: NA
clone_size: NA
cdr3_aa: CASSQGLAANEQFF
cdr3_nt: TGCGCCAGCAGCCAAGGGTTGGCGGCCAATGAGCAGTTCTTC

v_call: TRBV5-1
j_call: TRBJ1-1
d_call: TRBD1
clone_size: NA
cdr3_aa: CASSLAVARGTEAFF
cdr3_nt: TGCGCCAGCAGCTTGGCCGTAGCCAGGGGGACTGAAGCTTTCTTT

v_call: TRBV14
j_call: TRBJ1-2
d_call: TRBD1
clone_size: NA
cdr3_aa: CASSQERDRGHGYTF
cdr3_nt: TGTGCCAGCAGCCAAGAACGGGACAGGGGGCACGGCTACACCTTC

v_call: TRBV7-9
j_call: TRBJ1-2
d_call: TRBD1
clone_size: few
cdr3_aa: CASSPRDRVYGYTF
cdr3_nt: TGTGCCAGCAGCCCTCGGGACAGAGTCTATGGCTACACCTTC

v_call: TRBV9
j_call: TRBJ2-1
d_call: NA
clone_size: NA
cdr3_aa: CASSIQTGAVGEQFF
cdr3_nt: TGTGCCAGCAGCATACAAACGGGAGCCGTTGGTGAGCAGTTCTTC

v_call: TRBV25-1
j_call: TRBJ1-1
d_call: TRBD1
clone_size: once
cdr3_aa: CASRGQGDSEAFF
cdr3_nt: TGTGCCAGCAGGGGACAGGGCGACTCCGAAGCTTTCTTT

v_call: TRBV27
j_call: TRBJ1-6
d_call: NA
clone_size: once
cdr3_aa: CASSLSGGRYNSPLHF
cdr3_nt: TGTGCCAGCAGCCTATCCGGGGGACGATATAATTCACCCCTCCACTTT

v_call: TRBV18
j_call: TRBJ2-7
d_call: NA
clone_size: few
cdr3_aa: CASSPGPYEQYF
cdr3_nt: TGTGCCAGCTCACCAGGCCCCTACGAGCAGTACTTC

v_call: TRBV7-8
j_call: TRBJ1-6
d_call: NA
clone_size: NA
cdr3_aa: CASSLGDRSPLHF
cdr3_nt: TGTGCCAGCAGCTTAGGAGACCGGTCACCCCTCCACTTT

v_call: TRBV6-5
j_call: TRBJ2-7
d_call: NA
clone_size: once
cdr3_aa: CASSYPRRGRDEQYF
cdr3_nt: TGTGCCAGCAGTTACCCCCGGCGGGGCAGGGACGAGCAGTACTTC

v_call: TRBV5-1
j_call: TRBJ2-5
d_call: TRBD2
clone_size: NA
cdr3_aa: CASSWGTREETQYF
cdr3_nt: TGCGCCAGCAGCTGGGGGACTAGGGAAGAGACCCAGTACTTC

v_call: TRBV11-3
j_call: TRBJ2-3
d_call: NA
clone_size: NA
cdr3_aa: CASSLPGDFLTDTQYF
cdr3_nt: TGTGCCAGCAGCTTGCCAGGGGACTTCCTCACAGATACGCAGTATTTT

v_call: TRBV30
j_call: TRBJ1-5
d_call: NA
clone_size: NA
cdr3_aa: CAWSLDSNQPQHF
cdr3_nt: TGTGCCTGGAGTTTGGACAGCAATCAGCCCCAGCATTTT

v_call: TRBV6-5
j_call: TRBJ1-1
d_call: NA
clone_size: NA
cdr3_aa: CASSFRRGGFTEAFF
cdr3_nt: TGTGCCAGCAGTTTCAGGAGGGGAGGGTTCACTGAAGCTTTCTTT

v_call: TRBV12-5
j_call: TRBJ1-2
d_call: NA
clone_size: NA
cdr3_aa: CASGLVPSTASNYGYTF
cdr3_nt: TGTGCTAGTGGTTTGGTACCATCGACCGCGAGCAACTATGGCTACACCTTC

v_call: TRBV5-5
j_call: TRBJ2-7
d_call: TRBD2
clone_size: NA
cdr3_aa: CASSHSGVMREQYF
cdr3_nt: TGTGCCAGCAGCCACAGCGGGGTAATGAGGGAGCAGTACTTC

v_call: TRBV30
j_call: TRBJ1-6
d_call: NA
clone_size: NA
cdr3_aa: CAWSAYLGGGSPLHF
cdr3_nt: TGTGCCTGGAGTGCTTATCTGGGGGGCGGATCACCCCTCCACTTT

v_call: TRBV6-9
j_call: TRBJ2-4
d_call: NA
clone_size: NA
cdr3_aa: CASTGPGNIQYF
cdr3_nt: TGTGCCAGCACAGGGCCCGGGAACATTCAGTACTTC